This T cell receptor beta chain was sequenced for a study of response to subunit inactivated influenza vaccine. TCRdb analysed the RT-PCR reads with MiXCR anew, one entry per CDR3 protein. The table has more than 550,000 distinct CDR3 sequences, about 11% seen once. This clonotype was observed a few times. The antigen is not known. General study points: A suggestion made by the authors is that each seasonal influenza vaccination recruits few new T cells.

The CDR3 is 15 residues long. In germline, CDR1 is KGHSH, CDR2 LQKENI. Trimming removed 3 bases from V and 4 bases from J, with 12 bases in between. The sequence was obtained from a man between 45 and 60 years old who received an inactivated influenza vaccine. The chain employs TRBV18 and TRBJ1-4, with a weak D call TRBD1 (5 bases). The starting material was PBMCs from blood, obtained on the day of vaccination. The CDR3, as DNA: TGTGCCAGCTCACCCACCGGGACCGATAATGAAAAACTGTTTTTT. This translates into CASSPTGTDNEKLFF.